These 14 T cell receptor beta chains originate from one sample sequenced in a study of blood T cell repertoires in COVID-19. Libraries were prepared by immunoSEQ multiplex PCR; TCRdb keeps only in-frame clonotypes and omits some of them. The table lists approximately 58,000 clones, more than 75% of them singletons. Sequenced: peripheral blood. The receptors shown here come from a man aged 40-50 years with active COVID-19.

The chain recombines TRBV9 with TRBJ1-5; maybe TRBD1 (6 bases). V was pared by 3 bases and J by 3 bases, with 13 bases between. Germline V CDR1 and CDR2: SGDLS, YYNGEE. The CDR3 is 15 amino acids. The CDR3 region has the DNA TGTGCCAGCAGCGGCGGCGGACAGACCAATCAGCCCCAGCATTTT. This translates into CASSGGGQTNQPQHF.

V is TRBV23-1 and J is TRBJ2-7, with 11 bases identical to TRBD1. TRBV23-1 is an ORF, and what it does is uncertain. J gave up 0 bases and V 3 bases, and 13 bases lay outside the gene matches. CDR3 length equals 19 residues. The CDR3, as DNA: TGCGCCAGCAGTCAGGCGTACGGGACAGGGGGTACCTCCTCCTACGAGCAGTACTTC. Translated: CASSQAYGTGGTSSYEQYF.

This chain connects TRBV7-3 to TRBJ2-6, with D perhaps TRBD1 (6 bases). Trimming took 2 bases from V and 3 from J, leaving 14 bases between them. Germline values: CDR1 SGHTA, CDR2 FQGTGA. This CDR3 region has 17 residues. DNA of the CDR3: TGTGCCAGCAGCTTACAGCCAGGGGAGAATGGGGCCAACGTCCTGACTTTC. It encodes CASSLQPGENGANVLTF.

In this sample, this clone turned up once. The chain combines TRBV27 with TRBJ1-4; 7 nucleotides align to TRBD1. The CDR3 is made up of 13 amino acids. Losses at the gene ends were 3 bases for V and 8 bases for J; bases not matched to a gene: 3. Germline values: CDR1 MNHEY, CDR2 SMNVEV (reference sequence). In DNA, the CDR3 is TGTGCCAGCAGTTTCTCCAGGGGGGAAAAACTGTTTTTT. It codes for CASSFSRGEKLFF.

The CDR3 coding sequence is TGTGCCAGCAGCTTTAGTACGGCGGGGACCCCCTACGAGCAGTACTTC. Translated, it gives CASSFSTAGTPYEQYF. The chain couples TRBV11-2 to TRBJ2-7; possible D gene TRBD2, 6 bases. In germline, CDR1 is SGHAT, CDR2 FQNNGV. The CDR3 contains 16 residues. V was shortened by 3 bases and J by 2 bases, with 17 bases between the two germline ends.

This clone has just a few counts. The chain links TRBV19 to TRBJ2-3, with 15 nucleotides matching TRBD2. V gave up 6 bases and J gave up 5 bases; unmatched junction bases: 3. Germline values: CDR1 LNHDA, CDR2 SQIVND (reference sequence). The CDR3 consists of 15 residues. DNA of the CDR3: TGTGCCAGTAGCCAGGGACTAGCGGGAGGAGATACGCAGTATTTT. Translating it yields CASSQGLAGGDTQYF.

The CDR3 DNA follows: TGTGCCACAATACCGGGACAGGGGACCGAAAAACTGTTTTTT. Translated: CATIPGQGTEKLFF. V is TRBV21-1 and J is TRBJ1-4; the DNA was not used to check the table's D call, TRBD1. TRBV21-1 is given as a pseudogene. The CDR3 runs to 14 residues.

This clone was counted a single time. The junction departs from germline at one end; a sequencing error may be responsible. Other DNA sequences in the sample encode the same CDR3. The rearrangement joins TRBV4-1 to TRBJ1-2, with D possibly matching TRBD1 (5 bases). This CDR3 contains 17 residues. In germline, CDR1 is MGHRA, CDR2 YSYEKL. The DNA of the CDR3 is TGCGCCAGCAGCCAAGAAGAGGCAGGGCAAAGATACTATGGTTACACCTTC. Encoded protein: CASSQEEAGQRYYGYTF.

The rearrangement links TRBV7-6 to TRBJ2-3; 12 bases match TRBD2. The CDR3 extends over 19 amino acids. CDR1 and CDR2 from the germline V gene are SGHVS and FNYEAQ. After removal of 0 bases from V and 5 bases from J, the junction contained 12 bases not matched to a gene. The CDR3 here is CASSLAFFPSGRAGDTQYF. The CDR3 DNA follows: TGTGCCAGCAGCTTAGCGTTCTTCCCTAGCGGGAGGGCCGGAGATACGCAGTATTTT. Looking up the rest from reference TRBV7-6 and TRBJ2-3 gives the full variable domain: GAGVSQSPRYKVTKRGQDVALRCDPISGHVSLYWYRQALGQGPEFLTYFNYEAQQDKSGLPNDRFSAERPEGSISTLTIQRTEQRDSAMYRCASSLAFFPSGRAGDTQYFGPGTRLTVL.

The gene calls are TRBV30 and TRBJ2-7; 9 nucleotides align to TRBD2. This CDR3 has 15 amino acids. With 3 bases clipped from V and 0 bases from J, the junction kept 6 bases outside the gene matches. Per the germline V gene, CDR1 is GTSNPN and CDR2 is SVGIG (reference sequence). CDR3 residues: CAWRPTSGLSYEQYF. DNA for the CDR3: TGTGCCTGGAGACCGACTAGCGGCCTCTCCTACGAGCAGTACTTC. Together with reference TRBV30 and TRBJ2-7, the CDR3 gives the full variable domain: SQTIHQWPATLVQPVGSPLSLECTVEGTSNPNLYWYRQAAGRGLQLLFYSVGIGQISSEVPQNLSASRPQDRQFILSSKKLLLSDSGFYLCAWRPTSGLSYEQYFGPGTRLTVT.

The rearrangement joins TRBV20-1 to TRBJ2-5; no clear D. The germline V gene encodes CDR1 DFQATT and CDR2 SNEGSKA (reference sequence). V was pared by 7 bases and J by 5 bases, with 8 bases between. CDR3 size: 10 residues. The CDR3 is CSGELETQYF. CDR3 in DNA: TGCAGTGGAGAGCTGGAGACCCAGTACTTC.

This chain links TRBV18 with TRBJ2-7, with TRBD1 identical over 7 bases. The germline V gene has CDR1 KGHSH and CDR2 LQKENI. The CDR3 has 19 amino acids. V shed 0 bases and J 1 base; nucleotides not matched to a gene: 15. CDR3 sequence (DNA): TGTGCCAGCTCACCACCTTCCGGGACAGTTAATAGAGTATCCTACGAGCAGTACTTC. This codes for CASSPPSGTVNRVSYEQYF.

The rearrangement links TRBV19 to TRBJ2-7; D is undetermined. This CDR3 contains 13 residues. Germline CDR1 reads LNHDA; CDR2 reads SQIVND (reference sequence). V was clipped by 3 bases and J by 0 bases, with 6 bases between them. The CDR3 region is CASSIRTSYEQYF. The CDR3 nucleotides are TGTGCCAGTAGTATCAGAACCTCCTACGAGCAGTACTTC.

The chain joins TRBV27 to TRBJ2-7; 9 bases are a match to TRBD1. Losses at the gene ends were 5 bases for V and 3 bases for J; bases not matched to a gene: 17. CDR1 and CDR2 from the germline V gene are MNHEY and SMNVEV (reference sequence). The CDR3 totals 18 residues. The CDR3 nucleotides are TGTGCCAGCAGTCCCCGGACAGGGGAAGGACTGTACAGCTACGAGCAGTACTTC. Amino acids: CASSPRTGEGLYSYEQYF.